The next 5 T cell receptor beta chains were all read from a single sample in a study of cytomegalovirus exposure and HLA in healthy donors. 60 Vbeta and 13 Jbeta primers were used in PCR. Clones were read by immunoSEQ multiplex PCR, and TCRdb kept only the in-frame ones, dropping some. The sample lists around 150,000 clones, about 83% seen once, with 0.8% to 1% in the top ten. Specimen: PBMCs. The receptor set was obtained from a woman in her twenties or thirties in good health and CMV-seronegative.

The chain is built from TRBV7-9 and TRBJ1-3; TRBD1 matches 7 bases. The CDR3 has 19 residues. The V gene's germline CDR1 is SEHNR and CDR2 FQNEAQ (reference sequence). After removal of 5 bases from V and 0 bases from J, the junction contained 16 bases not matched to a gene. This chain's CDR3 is CASSPRGGTDPSSGNTIYF. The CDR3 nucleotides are TGTGCCAGCAGCCCAAGAGGGGGGACAGACCCTAGCTCTGGAAACACCATATATTTT.

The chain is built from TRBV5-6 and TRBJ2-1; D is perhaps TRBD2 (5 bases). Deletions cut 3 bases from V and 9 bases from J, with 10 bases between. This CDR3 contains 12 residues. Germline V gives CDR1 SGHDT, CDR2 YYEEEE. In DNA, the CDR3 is TGTGCCAGCAGCTGGACTCGGGGTGAGCAGTTCTTC. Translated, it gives CASSWTRGEQFF.

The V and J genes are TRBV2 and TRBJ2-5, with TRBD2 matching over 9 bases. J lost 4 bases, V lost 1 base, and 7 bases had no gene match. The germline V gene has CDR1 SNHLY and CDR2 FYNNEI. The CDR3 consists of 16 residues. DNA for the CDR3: TGTGCCAGCAGTGAAGAGGCTAGCGGGATCTCAGAGACCCAGTACTTC. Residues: CASSEEASGISETQYF.

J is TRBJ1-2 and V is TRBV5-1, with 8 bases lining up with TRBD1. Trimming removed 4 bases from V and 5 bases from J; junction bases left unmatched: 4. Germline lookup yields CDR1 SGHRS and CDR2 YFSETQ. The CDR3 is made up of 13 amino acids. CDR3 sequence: CASSIGQGYGYTF. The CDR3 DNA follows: TGCGCCAGCAGCATCGGACAGGGTTATGGCTACACCTTC.

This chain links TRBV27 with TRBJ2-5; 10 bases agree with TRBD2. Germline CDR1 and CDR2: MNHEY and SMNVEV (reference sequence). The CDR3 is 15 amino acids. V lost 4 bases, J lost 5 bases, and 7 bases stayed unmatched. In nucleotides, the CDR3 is TGTGCCAGCAGTTCGTTTAGCGGGGGGCGGGAGACCCAGTACTTC. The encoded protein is CASSSFSGGRETQYF.